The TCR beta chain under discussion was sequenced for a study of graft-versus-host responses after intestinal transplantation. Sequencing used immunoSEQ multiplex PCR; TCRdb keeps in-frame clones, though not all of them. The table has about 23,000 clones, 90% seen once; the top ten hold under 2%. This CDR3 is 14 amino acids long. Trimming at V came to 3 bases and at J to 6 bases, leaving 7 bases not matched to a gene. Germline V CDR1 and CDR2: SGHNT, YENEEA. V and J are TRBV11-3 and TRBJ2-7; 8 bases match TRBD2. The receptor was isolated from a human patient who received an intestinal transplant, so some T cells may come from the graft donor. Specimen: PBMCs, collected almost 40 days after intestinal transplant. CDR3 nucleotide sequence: TGTGCCAGCAGCTTCCGAGCGGGAGCGGGCGAGCAGTACTTC. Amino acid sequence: CASSFRAGAGEQYF.